The rows below give T cell receptor beta chains drawn from one sample of a study of OX40 agonist ivuxolimab in advanced cancers. The data were produced by immunoSEQ multiplex PCR, yet TCRdb's version contains in-frame clones alone and is incomplete. The repertoire has 43,000 or so clones, approximately 84% of them found once; the top ten carry around 30%. The sample in question was CD4+ or CD8+ T cells sorted from blood, obtained in a trial of the OX40 agonist ivuxolimab. These receptors were taken from an adult with an advanced solid tumor such as melanoma, head and neck, liver or kidney cancer. Both conserved end residues are trimmed from each CDR3. Fields, in order: V gene, J gene, CDR3 protein.

V: TRBV18
J: TRBJ1-5
CDR3: ASSPRRDNQPQH

V: TRBV5-1
J: TRBJ2-7
CDR3: ASSLEYEGYEQY

V: TRBV5-1
J: TRBJ1-6
CDR3: ASSFNGAGSPLH

V: TRBV2
J: TRBJ2-1
CDR3: ASSHIGSYNEQF

V: TRBV6-1
J: TRBJ1-2
CDR3: ASRIPGDYGYT

V: TRBV11-3
J: TRBJ2-3
CDR3: ASSLGQGGTDTQY

V: TRBV6-6
J: TRBJ1-4
CDR3: ASSSGFTEKLF

V: TRBV7-9
J: TRBJ2-7
CDR3: ASSHRDRNYEQY

V: TRBV6-5
J: TRBJ1-6
CDR3: ASSYTSITGSPLH

V: TRBV5-4
J: TRBJ1-3
CDR3: ASSGDSGNTIY

V: TRBV7-8
J: TRBJ2-5
CDR3: ASLSVETQY

V: TRBV5-5
J: TRBJ1-2
CDR3: ASSPDRAGYT

V: TRBV7-3
J: TRBJ2-7
CDR3: ASSLDRGEQY

V: TRBV19
J: TRBJ2-5
CDR3: ASSPRAGPQETQY

V: TRBV7-2
J: TRBJ2-7
CDR3: ASRRIAGGDYEQY

V: TRBV6-5
J: TRBJ1-2
CDR3: ATRVQGGSYT

V: TRBV5-1
J: TRBJ1-1
CDR3: ASSSGGRLVNTEAF

V: TRBV9
J: TRBJ1-1
CDR3: ASSPPARVRTEAF

V: TRBV2
J: TRBJ2-3
CDR3: ASSGNSGSSNTQY

V: TRBV28
J: TRBJ2-7
CDR3: ASSGAGQGSSYEQY

V: TRBV4-1
J: TRBJ2-2
CDR3: ASSQPGLAGGTNTGELF

V: TRBV10-1
J: TRBJ2-2
CDR3: ASSEAGNTGELF

V: TRBV21-1
J: TRBJ2-7
CDR3: ASSGEGKPYEQY

V: TRBV6-5
J: TRBJ2-7
CDR3: ASRYDRGHYEQY

V: TRBV7-9
J: TRBJ1-4
CDR3: ASSLRPGANEKLF

V: TRBV5-1
J: TRBJ1-2
CDR3: ASSLAVNYGYT

V: TRBV16
J: TRBJ1-1
CDR3: ASSQQQNTEAF

V: TRBV7-8
J: TRBJ2-3
CDR3: ASSLAVGGKTSTDTQY

V: TRBV9
J: TRBJ2-6
CDR3: ASSLRDRGSGANVLT

V: TRBV5-6
J: TRBJ1-1
CDR3: ASARDTEAF

V: TRBV5-1
J: TRBJ2-5
CDR3: ASSPGTGEETQY

V: TRBV18
J: TRBJ2-7
CDR3: ASSPGTASYEQY

V: TRBV5-1
J: TRBJ1-1
CDR3: ASSPAQGGNTEAF

V: TRBV2
J: TRBJ2-1
CDR3: ASNTGLAGAMTYNEQF

V: TRBV29-1
J: TRBJ1-3
CDR3: SGQGSGNTIY

V: TRBV7-3
J: TRBJ2-2
CDR3: ASSLRGTGGTGELF

V: TRBV7-8
J: TRBJ2-5
CDR3: ASSHRRDTQGTQY

V: TRBV4-1
J: TRBJ2-3
CDR3: ASRPLITGGSTDTQY

V: TRBV6-4
J: TRBJ1-3
CDR3: ASRPSGNTIY